Listed below are T cell receptor beta chains from one sample, sequenced in a study of blood T cell repertoires in COVID-19. The protocol was immunoSEQ multiplex PCR, while the TCRdb copy is restricted to in-frame clones and leaves out a portion. The table records a few hundred thousand clones, about 86% of them present only once. The sequenced material came from peripheral blood. Receptors were obtained from a man aged 60 to 75 with acute or convalescent COVID-19. The CDR3 runs from the conserved cysteine through the conserved F or W. D genes are given only for firm matches. For some rows the clone size is stated as once, few or many, or as a class when expanded; others skip it.

j_call | d_call | v_call | clone_size | cdr3_nt | cdr3_aa
TRBJ1-6 | . | TRBV5-6 | few | TGTGCCAGCAGCTTGGGGCAGATCCTTAATTCACCCCTCCACTTT | CASSLGQILNSPLHF
TRBJ2-7 | . | TRBV27 | . | TGTGCCAGCAGTCCAGCGGGTGCCTCCTACGAGCAGTACTTC | CASSPAGASYEQYF
TRBJ1-1 | . | TRBV19 | . | TGTGCCAGTAGTATAAAAATTGGAGTAAGGACCAGTCGGGGTGAAGCTTTCTTT | CASSIKIGVRTSRGEAFF
TRBJ2-7 | TRBD1 | TRBV10-3 | once | TGTGCCATCAGTGGGGGACAGGATTACGAGCAGTACTTC | CAISGGQDYEQYF
TRBJ1-2 | TRBD1 | TRBV18 | . | TGTGCCAGCTCATCCGGGACAGGTAGCTATGGCTACACCTTC | CASSSGTGSYGYTF
TRBJ2-1 | . | TRBV5-1 | once | TGCGCCAGCAGCTTTCGCCCTTCCGGTGAGCAGTTCTTC | CASSFRPSGEQFF
TRBJ1-4 | TRBD1 | TRBV19 | . | TGTGCCAGTAGTTCCCTGGCGGGGACAGTCGGGGAAAAACTGTTTTTT | CASSSLAGTVGEKLFF
TRBJ2-7 | . | TRBV6-1 | . | TGTGCCAGCAGTGAAGGTCGGGTTGCTCGCTACGAGCAGTACTTC | CASSEGRVARYEQYF
TRBJ2-1 | TRBD2 | TRBV9 | . | TGTGCCAGCAACATAGCGGGAAGGGGAGATGAGCAGTTCTTC | CASNIAGRGDEQFF
TRBJ1-2 | TRBD1 | TRBV5-1 | few | TGCGCCAGCAGCTCTCTCCGGGACAGACCATATGGCTACACCTTC | CASSSLRDRPYGYTF
TRBJ2-1 | TRBD2 | TRBV6-2/TRBV6-3 | . | TGTGCCAGCAGTTACGTCCCAAGCGGGAGATTGAATGAGCAGTTCTTC | CASSYVPSGRLNEQFF
TRBJ2-1 | . | TRBV7-9 | . | TGTGCCAGCAGCCAACCTAGATCGGAAACCTACAATGAGCAGTTCTTC | CASSQPRSETYNEQFF
TRBJ1-6 | TRBD1 | TRBV5-1 | . | TGCGCCAGCAGCCGGGACAGGGGTAATTCACCCCTCCACTTT | CASSRDRGNSPLHF
TRBJ1-1 | TRBD1 | TRBV13 | . | TGTGCCAGCAGCCCCCCCGGGACAGGGAACACTGAAGCTTTCTTT | CASSPPGTGNTEAFF
TRBJ2-5 | TRBD2 | TRBV10-3 | . | TGTGCCACCAAGCGGGGGGAGGCCCAAGAGACCCAGTACTTC | CATKRGEAQETQYF
TRBJ2-1 | . | TRBV1 | . | TGCACCAGCAGCCACGAGAGGGTGGGGGGATCGGAGCGGGAGGATTCCAATGAGCAGTTCTTC | CTSSHERVGGSEREDSNEQFF
TRBJ2-1 | . | TRBV27 | . | TGTGCCAGCAGAAGCTTTAGCTCCTACAATGAGCAGTTCTTC | CASRSFSSYNEQFF
TRBJ2-7 | TRBD1 | TRBV11-3 | . | TGTGCCAGCAGCTTAGTCGGACAGGGGAGCTCCTACGAGCAGTACTTC | CASSLVGQGSSYEQYF
TRBJ1-6 | TRBD1 | TRBV29-1 | . | TGCAGCGTTGAAGAGGGGACAGGGCCTTGGTCACCCCTCCACTTT | CSVEEGTGPWSPLHF
TRBJ1-6 | . | TRBV2 | few | TGTGCCAGCAGTAAGACGCAGGGATCACCCCTCCACTTT | CASSKTQGSPLHF
TRBJ2-4 | . | TRBV19 | . | TGTGCCAGTAGTATCGACGCCTTGGGAGTGTCAGCCAAAAACATTCAGTACTTC | CASSIDALGVSAKNIQYF
TRBJ1-1 | TRBD1 | TRBV6-2/TRBV6-3 | once | TGTGCCAGCAGTCGACAGGGGAATGAAGCTTTCTTT | CASSRQGNEAFF
TRBJ2-1 | TRBD1 | TRBV19 | . | TGTGCCAGTAGTATGGTGGGACAGGGCCCCTTCAATGAGCAGTTCTTC | CASSMVGQGPFNEQFF
TRBJ2-7 | . | TRBV7-2 | . | TGTGCCAGCAGCTTTGAAGGGAGGTCCGGCGAGCAGTACTTC | CASSFEGRSGEQYF
TRBJ2-2 | TRBD1 | TRBV18 | . | TGTGCCAGCTCGCTCAATACAGGGGGCGCGGACACCGGGGAGCTGTTTTTT | CASSLNTGGADTGELFF
TRBJ2-3 | TRBD2 | TRBV7-3 | . | TGTGCCAGCAGCCCCGGACTAGCGGGAGATACGCAGTATTTT | CASSPGLAGDTQYF